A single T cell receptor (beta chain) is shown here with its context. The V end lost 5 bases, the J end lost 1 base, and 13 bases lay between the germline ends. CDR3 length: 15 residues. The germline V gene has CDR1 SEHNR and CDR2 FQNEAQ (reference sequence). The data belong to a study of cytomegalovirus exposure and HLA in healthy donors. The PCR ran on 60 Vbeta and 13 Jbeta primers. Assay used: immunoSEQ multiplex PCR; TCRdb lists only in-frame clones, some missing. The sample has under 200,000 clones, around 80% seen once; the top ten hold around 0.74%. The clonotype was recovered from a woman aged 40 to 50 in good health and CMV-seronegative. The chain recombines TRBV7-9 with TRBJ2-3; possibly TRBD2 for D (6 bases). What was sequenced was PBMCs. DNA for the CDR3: TGTGCCAGCAGCCGCTATGGCGGGGGCACAGATACGCAGTATTTT. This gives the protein CASSRYGGGTDTQYF. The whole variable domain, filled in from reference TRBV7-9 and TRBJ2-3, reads DTGVSQNPRHKITKRGQNVTFRCDPISEHNRLYWYRQTLGQGPEFLTYFQNEAQLEKSRLLSDRFSAERPKGSFSTLEIQRTEQGDSAMYLCASSRYGGGTDTQYFGPGTRLTVL.